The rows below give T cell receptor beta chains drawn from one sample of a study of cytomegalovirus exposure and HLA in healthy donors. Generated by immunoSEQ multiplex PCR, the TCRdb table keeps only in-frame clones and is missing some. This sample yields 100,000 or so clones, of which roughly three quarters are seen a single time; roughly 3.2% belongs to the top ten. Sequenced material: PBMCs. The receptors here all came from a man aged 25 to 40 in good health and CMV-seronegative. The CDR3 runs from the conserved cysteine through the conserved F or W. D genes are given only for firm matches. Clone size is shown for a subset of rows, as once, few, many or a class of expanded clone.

DNA: TGTGCCTGGAGACGACAGGGAGGAGGAGAGCAGTACTTC
CDR3: CAWRRQGGGEQYF
size: NA
J: TRBJ2-7
D: NA
V: TRBV30

DNA: TGTGCCAGCAGCTTAGCGGTAGGGGGGGGCGCCCACGAGCAGTACTTC
CDR3: CASSLAVGGGAHEQYF
size: NA
J: TRBJ2-7
D: NA
V: TRBV7-2

DNA: TGTGCCAGCAGCGTACCCGGGGTCTACGAGCAGTACTTC
CDR3: CASSVPGVYEQYF
size: NA
J: TRBJ2-7
D: NA
V: TRBV7-2

DNA: TGTGCCAGCCGCCCTGGAGGACTCTATGGCTACACCTTC
CDR3: CASRPGGLYGYTF
size: NA
J: TRBJ1-2
D: NA
V: TRBV7-9

DNA: TGTGCCAGCAGCCGGGACAGAACCACTGAAGCTTTCTTT
CDR3: CASSRDRTTEAFF
size: NA
J: TRBJ1-1
D: TRBD1
V: TRBV11-3

DNA: TGTGCCAGCAGCTCATACAGGAAAACCTACGAGCAGTACTTC
CDR3: CASSSYRKTYEQYF
size: few
J: TRBJ2-7
D: NA
V: TRBV13

DNA: TGTGCCAGCAGCTTTCTAGCGGGAGGCACAGATACGCAGTATTTT
CDR3: CASSFLAGGTDTQYF
size: few
J: TRBJ2-3
D: TRBD2
V: TRBV11-3

DNA: TGTGCCAGTAGTATAGGCGGTCTAGCGGGAACCCAAGAGACCCAGTACTTC
CDR3: CASSIGGLAGTQETQYF
size: once
J: TRBJ2-5
D: TRBD2
V: TRBV19

DNA: TGTGCCAGCTCACTGTCTGGGACAGGGGATGGCTACACCTTC
CDR3: CASSLSGTGDGYTF
size: NA
J: TRBJ1-2
D: TRBD1
V: TRBV18

DNA: TGTGCCAGCAGCTTATTTGCTGGGGCATACTACAATGAGCAGTTCTTC
CDR3: CASSLFAGAYYNEQFF
size: few
J: TRBJ2-1
D: NA
V: TRBV7-2

DNA: TGTGCCAGCAGTTCTCTAGGGGGCTCTACACCCTTC
CDR3: CASSSLGGSTPF
size: NA
J: TRBJ1-2
D: TRBD1
V: TRBV28

DNA: TGTGCCAGCAGTTACCTAAGGGGGCCCAAAGAGACCCAGTACTTC
CDR3: CASSYLRGPKETQYF
size: few
J: TRBJ2-5
D: TRBD1
V: TRBV6-5

DNA: TGTGCCAGCAGCTTAAGGGGAGGCGGCGGGACCCAGTACTTC
CDR3: CASSLRGGGGTQYF
size: NA
J: TRBJ2-5
D: NA
V: TRBV5-4

DNA: TGTGCCAGTAGCTCGGACAGGGTCGGTGAGCAGTTCTTC
CDR3: CASSSDRVGEQFF
size: NA
J: TRBJ2-1
D: TRBD1
V: TRBV19

DNA: TGTGCCACCAGCGAACAAGCGGGCGACCTTTATGGGCAGTACTTC
CDR3: CATSEQAGDLYGQYF
size: NA
J: TRBJ2-7
D: NA
V: TRBV15

DNA: TGTGCCAGCACCGTGGGGGACAGGGGGTTATACGAGCAGTACTTC
CDR3: CASTVGDRGLYEQYF
size: NA
J: TRBJ2-7
D: TRBD1
V: TRBV11-3

DNA: TGTGCCAGCAGCTTAGACAGGGGTTCTGGCTACACCTTC
CDR3: CASSLDRGSGYTF
size: NA
J: TRBJ1-2
D: TRBD1
V: TRBV7-6

DNA: TGCGCCAGCAGCCCCTCCCGGGGGGCCGAGCAGTACTTC
CDR3: CASSPSRGAEQYF
size: NA
J: TRBJ2-7
D: NA
V: TRBV5-1

DNA: TGTGCCAGCAGCGCCAGGGGCGCCCGATGGGATGAGCAGTTCTTC
CDR3: CASSARGARWDEQFF
size: once
J: TRBJ2-1
D: NA
V: TRBV7-6

DNA: TGTGCCAGTAGTATAACAGGGTCTGCAAGGGGCAATCAGCCCCAGCATTTT
CDR3: CASSITGSARGNQPQHF
size: NA
J: TRBJ1-5
D: NA
V: TRBV19

DNA: TGTGCCATCGGGGAGACTAGCGGGAGGGTTACGCAGTATTTT
CDR3: CAIGETSGRVTQYF
size: few
J: TRBJ2-3
D: TRBD2
V: TRBV10-3

DNA: TGCGCCAGCAGCCAGACTAGCGGGAGATACTCAGATACGCAGTATTTT
CDR3: CASSQTSGRYSDTQYF
size: NA
J: TRBJ2-3
D: TRBD2
V: TRBV23-1

DNA: TGTGCCAGCAGTTCACGGGACAGGGGGCGAGTAAACACTGAAGCTTTCTTT
CDR3: CASSSRDRGRVNTEAFF
size: NA
J: TRBJ1-1
D: TRBD1
V: TRBV28

DNA: TGTGCCAGCAGCTTCTCGACAGCTTCCTACGAGCAGTACTTC
CDR3: CASSFSTASYEQYF
size: few
J: TRBJ2-7
D: NA
V: TRBV6-5